This TCR beta chain was obtained from a study of cytomegalovirus exposure and HLA in healthy donors. The CDR3 runs to 15 residues. Germline V lookup: CDR1 LGHNA, CDR2 YNFKEQ. Trimming cost V 0 bases and J 3 bases; bases outside gene matches: 3. The study ran its PCR with 60 Vbeta and 13 Jbeta primers. Data came from immunoSEQ multiplex PCR; TCRdb stores just in-frame clones and leaves some out. The repertoire holds fewer than 150,000 clones, about three quarters seen once, with about 3.8% in the top ten. The gene calls are TRBV4-2 and TRBJ2-5; 8 nucleotides agree with TRBD2. The specimen sequenced was PBMCs. This TCR was recovered from a young man in good health and CMV-seronegative. This chain's CDR3 is CASSQDFGGEETQYF. CDR3 DNA: TGTGCCAGCAGCCAAGATTTCGGGGGGGAAGAGACCCAGTACTTC.